Following are 21 T cell receptor beta chains from one sample sequenced in a study of cytomegalovirus exposure and HLA in healthy donors. A multiplex PCR was run with 60 Vbeta primers and 13 Jbeta primers. Measured with immunoSEQ multiplex PCR; TCRdb has only the in-frame clones, and not every one. The table records some 150,000 clones, around nine tenths of them present only once. The specimen was PBMCs. The receptor source for this set is a woman in her twenties or thirties in good health and CMV-seronegative.

The chain carries TRBV27 and TRBJ2-5; D gene unclear. This CDR3 has 14 amino acids. Germline values: CDR1 MNHEY, CDR2 SMNVEV (reference sequence). V gave up 2 bases and J gave up 4 bases, with 11 bases separating them. The CDR3 here is CASSLLPGLETQYF. CDR3 nucleotide sequence: TGTGCCAGCAGTTTACTTCCCGGGTTAGAGACCCAGTACTTC.

This chain uses TRBV19 with TRBJ1-3; 8 bases fit TRBD1. With 6 bases clipped from V and 3 bases from J, the junction kept 4 bases outside the gene matches. In germline, CDR1 is LNHDA, CDR2 SQIVND (reference sequence). The CDR3 covers 14 residues. CDR3 DNA sequence: TGTGCCAGTAGCGACAGGGGCTTTGGAAACACCATATATTTT. Residues: CASSDRGFGNTIYF.

The chain joins TRBV21-1 to TRBJ2-7; the D segment call TRBD1 is taken from the table without a DNA check. TRBV21-1 is tagged as a pseudogene. The CDR3 loop spans 14 amino acids. The CDR3 sequence is CASSKEAGQYEQYF. CDR3 DNA: TGTGCCAGCAGCAAAGAAGCAGGCCAATACGAGCAGTACTTC.

The rearrangement uses TRBV28 and TRBJ1-2; D unclear. The CDR3 length is 13 residues. The germline gives CDR1 MDHEN, CDR2 SYDVKM. V was cut by 2 bases and J by 8 bases, with 12 bases left in between. The CDR3 here is CASSLEGQRGYTF. The CDR3 bases are TGTGCCAGCAGTTTAGAGGGCCAGAGGGGCTACACCTTC.

J is TRBJ2-5 and V is TRBV7-2; TRBD2 might be the D (5 bases). The CDR3 contains 14 residues. V shed 2 bases and J shed 9 bases, with 16 bases lying between them. Germline loops: CDR1 SGHTA, CDR2 FQGNSA. The CDR3 DNA reads as TGTGCCAGCAGCTTAACCCCCGCGGCGAGGGCCCAGTACTTC. It translates to CASSLTPAARAQYF. Full variable domain (outside the CDR3, taken from reference TRBV7-2 and TRBJ2-5): GAGVSQSPSNKVTEKGKDVELRCDPISGHTALYWYRQSLGQGLEFLIYFQGNSAPDKSGLPSDRFSAERTGGSVSTLTIQRTQQEDSAVYLCASSLTPAARAQYFGPGTRLLVL.

The genes are TRBV19 and TRBJ2-1; TRBD2 is a possible D gene (6 bases). Trimming pared 1 base from V and 4 bases from J, leaving 8 bases between. The length of the CDR3 is 14 residues. Germline V gives CDR1 LNHDA, CDR2 SQIVND (reference sequence). The CDR3 coding sequence is TGTGCCAGTAGTATAGCGACTAGATACAATGAGCAGTTCTTC. Translating gives CASSIATRYNEQFF.

V and J are TRBV15 and TRBJ1-2; TRBD1 might be the D (6 bases). The CDR3 loop spans 15 amino acids. Germline V gene data show CDR1 as LNHNV and CDR2 as YYDKDF (reference sequence). The V and J ends lost 0 bases and 4 bases respectively, with 12 bases between them. Here the CDR3 reads CATSRDLGQTYGYTF. CDR3 nucleotides: TGTGCCACCAGCAGAGATCTAGGACAGACCTATGGCTACACCTTC. Full variable domain (remainder filled in from reference TRBV15 and TRBJ1-2): DAMVIQNPRYQVTQFGKPVTLSCSQTLNHNVMYWYQQKSSQAPKLLFHYYDKDFNNEADTPDNFQSRRPNTSFCFLDIRSPGLGDTAMYLCATSRDLGQTYGYTFGSGTRLTVV.

The chain has TRBV30 and TRBJ2-3; 10 nucleotides line up with TRBD2. The V gene's germline CDR1 is GTSNPN and CDR2 SVGIG (reference sequence). Unmatched junction bases numbered 7, after V lost 6 bases and J lost 4 bases. The CDR3 runs to 14 residues. The CDR3 DNA follows: TGTGCCTGCAGAGCGGGGGGGCCATCAGATACGCAGTATTTT. Protein: CACRAGGPSDTQYF.

As concerns this clone: One end of the junction is discordant with germline, which a read error may explain. This chain links TRBV7-2 with TRBJ1-1; a possible D gene is TRBD1 (5 bases). Looked up from germline, CDR1 is SGHTA and CDR2 is FQGNSA. CDR3 length: 18 residues. The CDR3 here is CASSLLPTGEGLKTEAFF. DNA of the CDR3: TGTGCCAGCAGCTTACTCCCTACCGGGGAGGGGCTGAAGACTGAAGCTTTCTTT. Variable domain in full (rest from reference TRBV7-2 and TRBJ1-1): GAGVSQSPSNKVTEKGKDVELRCDPISGHTALYWYRQSLGQGLEFLIYFQGNSAPDKSGLPSDRFSAERTGGSVSTLTIQRTQQEDSAVYLCASSLLPTGEGLKTEAFFGQGTRLTVV.

V is TRBV10-3 and J is TRBJ1-2, with D unclear. Germline V gene data show CDR1 as ENHRY and CDR2 as SYGVKD. The CDR3 is made up of 16 amino acids. The V gene lost 8 bases and the J gene lost 4 bases, with 23 bases spanning the gap. As DNA, the CDR3 is TGTGCCATCCCCGTCGTGCGGGAGCTCCCCCTCTATGGCTACACCTTC. Translating gives CAIPVVRELPLYGYTF.

The CDR3 coding sequence is TGCGCCAGCAGCCAAGGACTAGAGGGGTTCAATGAGCAGTTCTTC. Translated, it gives CASSQGLEGFNEQFF. The J gene is TRBJ2-1, the V gene TRBV4-1; maybe TRBD2 (6 bases). Between the trimmed V and J ends, which lost 1 base and 6 bases, there was a span of 13 bases. This CDR3 contains 15 residues. Germline V gives CDR1 MGHRA, CDR2 YSYEKL.

The chain carries TRBV15 and TRBJ1-3; D not certain. Germline CDR1 LNHNV, CDR2 YYDKDF (reference sequence). V lost 1 base, J lost 8 bases, and 18 bases lay in between. This CDR3 contains 16 residues. The CDR3 DNA is TGTGCCACCAGCAGAGCAGAGATATGGCAGGAGGACACCATATATTTT. This encodes CATSRAEIWQEDTIYF.

This clone is a singleton in its sample. In DNA, the CDR3 is TGTGCCAGCAGTGAAGGGGACAGGGGGCGCAGCTATGGCTACACCTTC. This codes for CASSEGDRGRSYGYTF. V usage is TRBV6-1 and J usage is TRBJ1-2, with 12 bases lining up with TRBD1. Germline trimming cut 1 base from V and 4 bases from J; bases unmatched to any gene: 4. Germline loops: CDR1 MNHNS, CDR2 SASEGT. The CDR3 is 16 residues long.

This chain uses TRBV4-3 with TRBJ2-7; possibly TRBD2 for D (6 bases). V lost 0 bases to trimming and J lost 3 bases, with 21 bases between them. The V gene's germline CDR1 is LGHNA and CDR2 YSLEER. The CDR3 consists of 18 residues. The CDR3 coding sequence is TGCGCCAGCAGCCAAGAAGTATCGACTGCGGGACTGCACTACGAGCAGTACTTC. Its protein product is CASSQEVSTAGLHYEQYF.

The genes are TRBV4-2 and TRBJ2-7, with 10 bases lining up with TRBD2. The germline CDR1 and CDR2 sequences are LGHNA and YNFKEQ. After removal of 4 bases from V and 3 bases from J, the junction contained 6 bases not matched to a gene. This CDR3 is 15 amino acids long. The CDR3 is CASSLQLAGSYEQYF. CDR3 in DNA: TGTGCCAGCAGCCTCCAACTAGCGGGGAGCTACGAGCAGTACTTC.

The CDR3 DNA sequence: TGTGCCAGCAGCGCCTCAGCGGGGGGCACCGGGGAGCTGTTTTTT. Translating it yields CASSASAGGTGELFF. The chain has TRBV9 and TRBJ2-2, with TRBD2 matching over 9 bases. The length of the CDR3 is 15 residues. V lost 3 bases to trimming and J lost 4 bases; unmatched junction nucleotides: 4. The germline gives CDR1 SGDLS, CDR2 YYNGEE.

The V and J genes are TRBV2 and TRBJ2-2, with D tentatively TRBD1 (5 bases). V lost 6 bases and J lost 6, with 14 bases in between. CDR1 SNHLY and CDR2 FYNNEI come from the germline V gene. This CDR3 has 14 residues. In DNA form, the CDR3 reads TGTGCCAGCAGGATGGGGCTAGTGGCCGGGGAGCTGTTTTTT. Translating gives CASRMGLVAGELFF.

This clone was seen a single time. The J gene is TRBJ2-7, the V gene TRBV7-2; perhaps TRBD1 as D (5 bases). Germline values: CDR1 SGHTA, CDR2 FQGNSA. Trimming cost V 3 bases and J 5 bases, with 8 bases left between them. CDR3 length equals 12 residues. The CDR3 nucleotides are TGTGCCAGCAGCTTCCAGGGCCACGAGCAGTACTTC. Protein product: CASSFQGHEQYF.

The chain combines TRBV4-3 with TRBJ1-5, with 7 bases aligning to TRBD1. The junction had 11 bases not matched to a gene; V was cut back by 0 bases and J by 9 bases. The CDR3 length is 16 residues. Germline V lookup: CDR1 LGHNA, CDR2 YSLEER. DNA of the CDR3: TGCGCCAGCAGCCAAGAAGGGGGACAGCCTCCATTGCCCCAGCATTTT. Amino acids: CASSQEGGQPPLPQHF.

The rearrangement uses TRBV11-2 and TRBJ2-7; 11 bases align to TRBD1. The CDR3 covers 15 residues. V trimming: 5 bases; J trimming: 6 bases; junction bases outside the gene matches: 9. Germline-derived CDR1 and CDR2 are SGHAT and FQNNGV. CDR3 DNA: TGTGCCAGCAGCATCGGGACAGGGGGGCTAACCGAGCAGTACTTC. The encoded protein is CASSIGTGGLTEQYF. The complete variable domain, with remaining parts taken from reference TRBV11-2 and TRBJ2-7, reads EAGVAQSPRYKIIEKRQSVAFWCNPISGHATLYWYQQILGQGPKLLIQFQNNGVVDDSQLPKDRFSAERLKGVDSTLKIQPAKLEDSAVYLCASSIGTGGLTEQYFGPGTRLTVT.

The V gene is TRBV7-2, the J gene TRBJ2-2; D perhaps matches TRBD2 (5 bases). The CDR3 runs 18 residues. From germline, CDR1 is SGHTA and CDR2 FQGNSA. The ends were cut back, 2 bases at V and 2 bases at J, with 18 bases in the middle. The CDR3 DNA reads TGTGCCAGCAGCTTAAGTAGGGAGAGGCTGGGAAACACCGGGGAGCTGTTTTTT. Its translation: CASSLSRERLGNTGELFF.